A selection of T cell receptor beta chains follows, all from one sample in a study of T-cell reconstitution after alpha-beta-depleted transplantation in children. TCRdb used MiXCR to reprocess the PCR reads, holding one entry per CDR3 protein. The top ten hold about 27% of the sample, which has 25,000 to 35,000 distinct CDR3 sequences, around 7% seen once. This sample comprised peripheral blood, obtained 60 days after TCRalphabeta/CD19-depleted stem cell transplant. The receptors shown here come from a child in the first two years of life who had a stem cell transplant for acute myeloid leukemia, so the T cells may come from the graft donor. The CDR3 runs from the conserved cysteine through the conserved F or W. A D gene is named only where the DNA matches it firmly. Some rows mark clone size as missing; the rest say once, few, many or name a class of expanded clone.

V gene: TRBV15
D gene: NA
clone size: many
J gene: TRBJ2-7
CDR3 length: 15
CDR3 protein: CATSSSGTFPYEQYF
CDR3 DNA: TGTGCCACCAGCAGTAGTGGGACCTTCCCCTACGAGCAGTACTTC

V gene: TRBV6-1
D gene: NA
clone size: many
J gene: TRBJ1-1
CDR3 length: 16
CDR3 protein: CASEIPLSRRGTEAFF
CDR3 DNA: TGTGCCAGCGAAATCCCCCTGTCCAGGAGAGGCACTGAAGCTTTCTTT

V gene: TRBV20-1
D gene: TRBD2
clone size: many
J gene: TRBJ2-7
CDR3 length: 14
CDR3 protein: CSASPLAGRYEQYF
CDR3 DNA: TGCAGTGCTAGTCCGCTAGCGGGCCGCTACGAGCAGTACTTC

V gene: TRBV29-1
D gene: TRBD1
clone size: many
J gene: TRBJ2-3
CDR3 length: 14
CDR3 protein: CSVIPGGKSDTQYF
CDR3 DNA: TGCAGCGTGATCCCAGGGGGTAAATCAGATACGCAGTATTTT

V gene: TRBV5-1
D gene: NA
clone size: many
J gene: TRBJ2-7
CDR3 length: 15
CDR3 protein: CASRSPAGPHYEQYF
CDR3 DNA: TGCGCCAGCAGGAGTCCGGCAGGACCCCACTACGAGCAGTACTTC

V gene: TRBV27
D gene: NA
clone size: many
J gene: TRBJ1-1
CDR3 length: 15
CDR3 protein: CASSSLVSTNTEAFF
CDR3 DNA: TGTGCCAGCAGCTCCCTGGTCTCGACAAACACTGAAGCTTTCTTT

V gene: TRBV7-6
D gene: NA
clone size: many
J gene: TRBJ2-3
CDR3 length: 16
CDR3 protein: CASSLGGYDDGDTQYF
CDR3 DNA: TGTGCCAGCAGCTTAGGGGGGTACGATGACGGAGATACGCAGTATTTT

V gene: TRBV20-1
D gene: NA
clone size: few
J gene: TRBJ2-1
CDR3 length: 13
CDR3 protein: CSGPRGSGNEQFF
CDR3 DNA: TGCAGTGGCCCCCGGGGGAGCGGCAATGAGCAGTTCTTC

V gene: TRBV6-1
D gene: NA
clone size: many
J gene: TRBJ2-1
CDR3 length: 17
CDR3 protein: CASSEAGGLSSYNEQFF
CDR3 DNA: TGTGCCAGCAGTGAAGCGGGAGGCTTGTCCTCCTACAATGAGCAGTTCTTC

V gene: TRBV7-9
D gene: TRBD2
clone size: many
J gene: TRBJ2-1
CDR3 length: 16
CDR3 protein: CASSLRTSGSMGEQFF
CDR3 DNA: TGTGCCAGCAGCTTACGGACTAGCGGGAGCATGGGGGAGCAGTTCTTC

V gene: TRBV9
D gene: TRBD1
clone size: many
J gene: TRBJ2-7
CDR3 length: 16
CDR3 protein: CASSVAPDRRTYEQYF
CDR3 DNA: TGTGCCAGCAGCGTAGCTCCGGACAGGCGAACCTACGAGCAGTACTTC

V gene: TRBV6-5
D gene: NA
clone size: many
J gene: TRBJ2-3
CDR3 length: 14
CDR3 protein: CASSYINPTDTQYF
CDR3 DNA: TGTGCCAGCAGTTACATCAACCCCACAGATACGCAGTATTTT

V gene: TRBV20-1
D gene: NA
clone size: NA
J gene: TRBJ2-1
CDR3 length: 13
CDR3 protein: CSAALATHNEQFF
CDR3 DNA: TGCAGTGCCGCTTTAGCGACCCACAATGAGCAGTTCTTC

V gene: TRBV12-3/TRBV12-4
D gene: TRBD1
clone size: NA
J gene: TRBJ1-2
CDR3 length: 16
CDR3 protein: CASSLRASGGNYGYTF
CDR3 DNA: TGTGCCAGCAGTTTAAGGGCGTCAGGGGGGAACTATGGCTACACCTTC

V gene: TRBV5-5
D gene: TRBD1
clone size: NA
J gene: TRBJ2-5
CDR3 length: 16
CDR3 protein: CASSIRDRGLQETQYF
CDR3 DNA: TGTGCCAGCAGCATCCGGGACAGGGGACTCCAAGAGACCCAGTACTTC

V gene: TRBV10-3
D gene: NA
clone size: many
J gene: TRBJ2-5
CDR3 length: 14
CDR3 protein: CAISSGRMGETQYF
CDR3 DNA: TGTGCCATCAGTTCAGGACGGATGGGCGAGACCCAGTACTTC

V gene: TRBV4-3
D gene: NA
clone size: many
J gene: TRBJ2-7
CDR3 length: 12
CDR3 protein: CASSHVGGEQYF
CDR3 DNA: TGCGCCAGCAGCCACGTGGGGGGCGAGCAGTACTTC

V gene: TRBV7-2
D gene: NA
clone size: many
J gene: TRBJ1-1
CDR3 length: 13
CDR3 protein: CASSLGRQVKAFF
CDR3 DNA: TGTGCCAGCAGCTTAGGCCGACAGGTCAAAGCTTTCTTT

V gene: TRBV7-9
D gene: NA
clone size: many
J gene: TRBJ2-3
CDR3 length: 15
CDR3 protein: CASIKRGHLTDTQYF
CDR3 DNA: TGTGCCAGCATCAAGAGAGGACACCTCACAGATACGCAGTATTTT

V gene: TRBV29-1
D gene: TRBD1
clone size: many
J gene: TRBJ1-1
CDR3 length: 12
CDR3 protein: CSGHRGHTEAFF
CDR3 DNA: TGCAGCGGCCACAGGGGGCACACTGAAGCTTTCTTT

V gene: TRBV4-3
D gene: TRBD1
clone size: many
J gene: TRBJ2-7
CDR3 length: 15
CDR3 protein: CASSQDWDRVYEQYF
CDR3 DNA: TGCGCCAGCAGCCAAGATTGGGACAGGGTGTACGAGCAGTACTTC

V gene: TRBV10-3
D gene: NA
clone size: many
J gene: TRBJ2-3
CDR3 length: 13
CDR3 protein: CATVTDYTDTQYF
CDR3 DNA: TGTGCCACCGTTACGGATTACACAGATACGCAGTATTTT

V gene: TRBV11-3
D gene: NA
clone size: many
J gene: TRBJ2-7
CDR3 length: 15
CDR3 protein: CASSLDSGIGYEQYF
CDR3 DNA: TGTGCCAGCAGCTTAGACTCAGGGATTGGCTACGAGCAGTACTTC

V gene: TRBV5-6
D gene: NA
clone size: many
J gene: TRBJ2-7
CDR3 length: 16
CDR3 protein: CASSLDMGRRWYEQYF
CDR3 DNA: TGTGCCAGCAGCTTGGATATGGGAAGGAGGTGGTACGAGCAGTACTTC

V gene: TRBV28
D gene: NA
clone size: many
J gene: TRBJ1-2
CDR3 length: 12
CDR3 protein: CASSPGPYGYTF
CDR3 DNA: TGTGCCAGCAGTCCGGGACCGTATGGCTACACCTTC

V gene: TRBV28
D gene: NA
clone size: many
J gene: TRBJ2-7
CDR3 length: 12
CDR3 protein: CASSLNGYEQYF
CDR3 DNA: TGTGCCAGCAGTTTAAACGGCTACGAGCAGTACTTC

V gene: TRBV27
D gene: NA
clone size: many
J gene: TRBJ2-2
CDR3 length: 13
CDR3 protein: CASSLSVSGELFF
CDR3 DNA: TGTGCCAGCAGTTTATCGGTCTCCGGGGAGCTGTTTTTT

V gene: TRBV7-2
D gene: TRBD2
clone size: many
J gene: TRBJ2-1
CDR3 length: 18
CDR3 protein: CASSFSTSGRGSGNEQFF
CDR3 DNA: TGTGCCAGCAGCTTTTCGACTAGCGGGAGGGGTTCGGGCAATGAGCAGTTCTTC

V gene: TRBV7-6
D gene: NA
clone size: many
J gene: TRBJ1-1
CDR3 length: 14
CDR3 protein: CASSSRGESTEAFF
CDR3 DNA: TGTGCCAGCAGCTCGAGGGGGGAGAGCACTGAAGCTTTCTTT

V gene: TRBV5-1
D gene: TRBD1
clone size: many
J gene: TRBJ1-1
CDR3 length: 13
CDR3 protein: CASRRTGGTEAFF
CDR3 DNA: TGCGCCAGCAGGCGGACAGGGGGCACTGAAGCTTTCTTT

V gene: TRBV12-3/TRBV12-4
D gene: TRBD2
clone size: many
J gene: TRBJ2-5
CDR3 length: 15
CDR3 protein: CASSPTSGRMETQYF
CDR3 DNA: TGTGCCAGCAGCCCGACTAGCGGGAGGATGGAGACCCAGTACTTC

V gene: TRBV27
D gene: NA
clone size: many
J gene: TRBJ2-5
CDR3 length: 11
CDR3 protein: CATGTPPTQYF
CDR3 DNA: TGTGCCACCGGGACTCCGCCGACCCAGTACTTC

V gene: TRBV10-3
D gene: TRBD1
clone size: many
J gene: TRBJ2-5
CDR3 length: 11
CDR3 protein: CAGTGPETQYF
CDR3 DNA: TGTGCCGGGACAGGGCCAGAGACCCAGTACTTC

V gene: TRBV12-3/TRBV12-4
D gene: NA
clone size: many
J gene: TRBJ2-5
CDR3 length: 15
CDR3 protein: CASSSHRARGETQYF
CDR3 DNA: TGTGCCAGCAGTTCACATCGGGCTCGCGGAGAGACCCAGTACTTC

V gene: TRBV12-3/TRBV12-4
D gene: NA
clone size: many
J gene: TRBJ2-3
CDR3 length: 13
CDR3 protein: CASSHGRADTQYF
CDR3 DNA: TGTGCCAGCAGCCATGGAAGGGCAGATACGCAGTATTTT

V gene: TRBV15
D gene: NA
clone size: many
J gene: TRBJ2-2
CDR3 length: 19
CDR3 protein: CATSVPRGQARSNTGELFF
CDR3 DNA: TGTGCCACCAGCGTTCCGCGGGGGCAAGCTCGCTCGAACACCGGGGAGCTGTTTTTT

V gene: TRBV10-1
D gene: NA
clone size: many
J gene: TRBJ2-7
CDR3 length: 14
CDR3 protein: CASSPALLQGEQYF
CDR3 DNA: TGCGCCAGCAGCCCGGCACTCCTCCAGGGCGAGCAGTACTTC

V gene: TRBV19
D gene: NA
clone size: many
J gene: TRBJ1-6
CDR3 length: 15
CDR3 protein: CASSIYGQRNSPLHF
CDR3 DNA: TGTGCCAGTAGTATTTATGGACAGAGGAATTCACCCCTCCACTTT

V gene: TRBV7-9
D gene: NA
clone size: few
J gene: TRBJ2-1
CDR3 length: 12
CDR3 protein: CASSFGAEVQFF
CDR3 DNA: TGTGCCAGCAGCTTTGGGGCAGAAGTGCAGTTCTTC

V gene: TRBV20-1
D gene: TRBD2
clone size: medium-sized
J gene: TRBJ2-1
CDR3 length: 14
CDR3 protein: CSAARELAYNEQFF
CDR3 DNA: TGCAGTGCCGCGCGGGAGTTGGCCTACAATGAGCAGTTCTTC

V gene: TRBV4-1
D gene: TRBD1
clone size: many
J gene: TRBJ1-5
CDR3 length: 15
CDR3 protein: CASSEQGGSNQPQHF
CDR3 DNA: TGCGCCAGCAGTGAACAGGGGGGTAGCAATCAGCCCCAGCATTTT

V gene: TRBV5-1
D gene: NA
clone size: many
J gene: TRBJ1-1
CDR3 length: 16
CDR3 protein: CASSLGGSGPGTEAFF
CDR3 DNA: TGCGCCAGCAGCTTGGGAGGGTCCGGCCCGGGCACTGAAGCTTTCTTT

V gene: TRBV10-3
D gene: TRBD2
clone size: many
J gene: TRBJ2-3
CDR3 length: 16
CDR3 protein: CAISETSGELSDTQYF
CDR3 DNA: TGTGCCATCAGTGAGACTAGCGGGGAGTTGTCAGATACGCAGTATTTT

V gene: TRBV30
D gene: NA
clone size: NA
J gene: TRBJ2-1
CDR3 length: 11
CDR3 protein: CAWGGAVEQFF
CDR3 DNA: TGTGCCTGGGGGGGGGCGGTTGAGCAGTTCTTC

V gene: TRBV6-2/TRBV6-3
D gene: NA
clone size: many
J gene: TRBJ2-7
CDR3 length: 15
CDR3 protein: CASSYGAGENYEQYF
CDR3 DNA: TGTGCCAGCAGTTACGGGGCAGGGGAAAACTACGAGCAGTACTTC

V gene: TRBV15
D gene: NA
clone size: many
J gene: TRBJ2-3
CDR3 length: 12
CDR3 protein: CATSLAGAAQYF
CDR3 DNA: TGTGCCACCAGCCTCGCAGGGGCTGCGCAGTATTTT

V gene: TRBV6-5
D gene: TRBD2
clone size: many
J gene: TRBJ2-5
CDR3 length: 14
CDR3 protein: CASSYSTSEETQYF
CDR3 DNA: TGTGCCAGCAGTTACAGTACTAGCGAGGAGACCCAGTACTTC

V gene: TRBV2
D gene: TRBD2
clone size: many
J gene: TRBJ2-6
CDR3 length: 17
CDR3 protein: CASVKRDWSSGANVLTF
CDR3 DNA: TGTGCCAGCGTGAAGCGGGATTGGAGTTCTGGGGCCAACGTCCTGACTTTC

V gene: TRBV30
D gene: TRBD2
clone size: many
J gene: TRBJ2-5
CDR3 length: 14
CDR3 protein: CAVTGTSGKETQYF
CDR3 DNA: TGTGCCGTTACCGGGACTAGCGGAAAAGAGACCCAGTACTTC

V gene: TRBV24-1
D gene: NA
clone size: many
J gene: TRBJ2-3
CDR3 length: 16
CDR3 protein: CATSDPGTDETDTQYF
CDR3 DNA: TGTGCCACCAGTGACCCCGGGACGGATGAAACAGATACGCAGTATTTT